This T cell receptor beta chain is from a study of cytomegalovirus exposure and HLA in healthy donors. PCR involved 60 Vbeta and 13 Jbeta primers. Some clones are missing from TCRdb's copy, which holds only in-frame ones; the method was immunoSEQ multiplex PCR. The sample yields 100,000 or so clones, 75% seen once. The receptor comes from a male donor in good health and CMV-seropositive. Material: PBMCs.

CDR3 DNA: TGTGCCAGTAGTATTGGGACAGGGGTCCTTGAGCAGTACTTC. Translated: CASSIGTGVLEQYF. The chain has TRBV19 and TRBJ2-7; 10 bases fit TRBD1. The germline gives CDR1 LNHDA, CDR2 SQIVND (reference sequence). V shed 3 bases, J shed 7 bases, and the junction held 6 bases outside the gene matches. This CDR3 spans 14 amino acids.